This T cell receptor beta chain originates from a study of early T cells in non-severe SARS-CoV-2 infection. Turning to the study itself: The input, bulk RNA from unsorted whole blood, was sequenced, and chains were unpaired. Findings and caveats of the study: Missing private and CD4 specificities, VDJdb matching favored anti-spike CD8 responses.

Individual cDNA molecules were tagged with unique molecular identifiers, the study reported. TCRdb ran MiXCR on the 5' RACE reads and lists one entry per CDR3 protein. The data show more than 45,000 distinct CDR3 sequences, around 6.5% seen once. As concerns this clonotype: The antigen is not known.

V dropped 3 bases and J dropped 2; count of bases not matched to a gene: 4. CDR3 length equals 13 residues. Germline V CDR1 and CDR2: SQVTM, ANQGSEA. The V call is TRBV29-1, the J call TRBJ2-7, with 7 bases lining up with TRBD2. This TCR was recovered from an adult who was a healthcare worker with PCR-confirmed SARS-CoV-2 infection or an uninfected control (not recorded which). Material: whole blood, obtained at baseline. CDR3 amino acids: CSVERGNTYEQYF. As DNA, the CDR3 is TGCAGCGTTGAGCGGGGGAATACCTACGAGCAGTACTTC.